A single TCR beta chain is shown here with its context. Its target is not known. The data derive from a study of cytomegalovirus exposure and HLA in healthy donors. Primers: 60 Vbeta forward and 13 Jbeta reverse. Per the original methods: In a later analysis, of 80 million to 90 million unique beta chains, roughly 9.9 million appeared in at least two donors. Here immunoSEQ multiplex PCR was the method, and the copy in TCRdb shows in-frame clones only, minus some. The V and J calls and clone size were taken over from that table, and D and trimming were inferred from the DNA. The top ten clones hold about 2% of a sample with fewer than 350,000 clones, roughly 89% of them seen once. Donors sampled were nominally healthy, though unrecorded immune exposures were likely. Germline CDR1 reads LNHDA; CDR2 reads SQIVND (reference sequence). The V gene lost 5 bases and the J gene lost 2 bases, with 16 bases spanning the gap. The CDR3 covers 15 residues.

Findings and caveats of the study: Researchers counted roughly 150 TCR beta chains as cytomegalovirus-associated.

The genes are TRBV19 and TRBJ2-7; a possible D gene is TRBD1 (5 bases). The sequencing sample was made of PBMCs. This TCR was recovered from a young woman in good health and CMV-seronegative. DNA for the CDR3: TGTGCCAGTAGTCCCTCGGCGGCAGGGACCTACGAGCAGTACTTC. It yields the protein CASSPSAAGTYEQYF.